The rows below give T cell receptor beta chains drawn from one sample of a study of patients and donors after allogeneic stem cell transplantation. In TCRdb, the RT-PCR reads were re-called with MiXCR into one record per CDR3 protein. The profile covers 25,000 to 30,000 distinct CDR3 sequences, with over 7% appearing a single time and approximately 48% taken by the ten largest. Sequencing was carried out using blood, either unsorted or a sorted T cell fraction (not recorded which). These receptors were taken from a human donor who was either an allogeneic HSCT recipient or a stem cell or donor lymphocyte infusion donor (not recorded which). It is not recorded whose cells these are; they may come from a transplant donor. Each CDR3 is given with its conserved first and last residue. A D gene is named only where the DNA matches it firmly. Clone size, where shown, is once, few, many, or a class for clones that have expanded.

cdr3_nt cdr3_aa v_call clone_size d_call j_call
TGTGCCAGCCTCCTCTCGTCTGGGGCCAACGTCCTGACTTTC CASLLSSGANVLTF TRBV3-1 many - TRBJ2-6
TGTGCCAGCAGTGAATCGGGGGTGGAGACCCAGTACTTC CASSESGVETQYF TRBV6-4 many - TRBJ2-5
TGCGCCAGCAGCTTGGGTTTTGAATGGGGGACTGAAGCTTTCTTT CASSLGFEWGTEAFF TRBV5-1 many - TRBJ1-1
TGCAGTGCGAAAGCGGGAGTCCCCTCTAGCACAGATACGCAGTATTTT CSAKAGVPSSTDTQYF TRBV20-1 - TRBD2 TRBJ2-3
TGCAGTGCTTGCCCACTAGTAAACACCGGGGAGCTGTTTTTT CSACPLVNTGELFF TRBV20-1 many - TRBJ2-2
TGCAGTGCTGAGGGGCTAGCGGACAATGAGCAGTTCTTC CSAEGLADNEQFF TRBV20-1 many TRBD2 TRBJ2-1
TGCGCCAGCAGCTCGGGCCCAGCCATGAACACTGAAGCTTTCTTT CASSSGPAMNTEAFF TRBV5-1 few - TRBJ1-1
TGTGCCAGCAGCCAAGATTGGAAGGGTTGGACTGAAGCTTTCTTT CASSQDWKGWTEAFF TRBV3-1 - - TRBJ1-1
TGCAGTGCTAGAGAATTCGGACAAAATGAAAAACTGTTTTTT CSAREFGQNEKLFF TRBV20-1 - - TRBJ1-4
TGTGCCAGTAGTCGGCTAGCGGGAGACTACGAGCAGTACTTC CASSRLAGDYEQYF TRBV19 many TRBD2 TRBJ2-7
TGCGCCAGCAGCCAACCGACAGGGGGCCGGGGATCACCCCTCCACTTT CASSQPTGGRGSPLHF TRBV4-1 few TRBD1 TRBJ1-6
TGTGCCAGCATAGGAGAGAACACTGAAGCTTTCTTT CASIGENTEAFF TRBV27 - - TRBJ1-1
TGCAGTGCCTCAGAACTAGTAAAAGAGACCCAGTACTTC CSASELVKETQYF TRBV20-1 many - TRBJ2-5
TGTGCCAGCAGTTTATCTAGGGGCACAGATACGCAGTATTTT CASSLSRGTDTQYF TRBV27 few - TRBJ2-3
TGTGCCAGCAGCCAACCGGGGGGCTCTGGAAACACCATATATTTT CASSQPGGSGNTIYF TRBV3-1 many - TRBJ1-3
TGTGCCAGCAGTTTTGGGACAGACAGCTATGGCTACACCTTC CASSFGTDSYGYTF TRBV6-5 - TRBD1 TRBJ1-2
TGTGCCAGCAGTTACGGGGGGGTGGCAGATACGCAGTATTTT CASSYGGVADTQYF TRBV6-5 many TRBD2 TRBJ2-3
TGTGCCAGCAGCCCACGTGGGCGATCTGGAAACACCATATATTTT CASSPRGRSGNTIYF TRBV9 many - TRBJ1-3
TGCGCCAGCAGCTTGGAAGTTGTGGGGACTTACTCCTACGAGCAGTACTTC CASSLEVVGTYSYEQYF TRBV5-1 - - TRBJ2-7
TGTGCCAGCAGTTTTGCGTCCTACGAGCAGTACTTC CASSFASYEQYF TRBV2 many - TRBJ2-7
TGTGCCAGCAGCTCACCTCTGCGGGATGAGCAGTTCTTC CASSSPLRDEQFF TRBV7-9 - - TRBJ2-1
TGTGCCAGCAGCCCCAGACAGGGGGTGATCTATGGCTACACCTTC CASSPRQGVIYGYTF TRBV4-2 many TRBD1 TRBJ1-2